The 25 T cell receptor beta chains listed next were all sequenced from one sample in a study of persistence of HIV-infected CD4 T cells. These receptors have no known antigen. Lysates of CMV-infected fibroblasts at around 10 ug/mL stimulated these cells. CD4+ T cells upregulating both CD40 ligand and CD69 were sorted as responding cells. The libraries were made with immunoSEQ version 4 in survey mode. The table came from immunoSEQ multiplex PCR; TCRdb's copy has only in-frame clones and leaves some out. The data show roughly 17,000 clones, less than 65% seen once. The specimen was CD4+ T cells sorted from PBMCs after roughly 20-hour stimulation, collected from a patient who received antiretroviral therapy. The receptor source for this set is an adult woman with HIV who was CMV-seropositive.

The genes are TRBV12-5 and TRBJ2-3; D may match TRBD1 or TRBD2 (5 bases each). This CDR3 has 15 amino acids. In germline, CDR1 is LGHNT, CDR2 FRNRAP. Trimming pared 1 base from V and 1 base from J, leaving 9 bases between. CDR3: CASGLGDVGTDTQYF. The CDR3 DNA follows: TGTGCTAGTGGTTTGGGGGACGTGGGCACAGATACGCAGTATTTT. Full variable domain (remainder filled in from reference TRBV12-5 and TRBJ2-3): DARVTQTPRHKVTEMGQEVTMRCQPILGHNTVFWYRQTMMQGLELLAYFRNRAPLDDSGMPKDRFSAEMPDATLATLKIQPSEPRDSAVYFCASGLGDVGTDTQYFGPGTRLTVL.

The chain uses TRBV5-1 and TRBJ1-2, with D possibly matching TRBD1 (5 bases). CDR3 length: 16 residues. Germline V gene sequence: CDR1 SGHRS, CDR2 YFSETQ. V lost 0 bases and J lost 3, with 15 bases in between. The CDR3 DNA reads TGCGCCAGCAGCTTGGTGATCGGGGGTTCATACTATGGCTACACCTTC. This codes for CASSLVIGGSYYGYTF. The full variable domain, in which reference TRBV5-1 and TRBJ1-2 provide the parts outside the CDR3, is KAGVTQTPRYLIKTRGQQVTLSCSPISGHRSVSWYQQTPGQGLQFLFEYFSETQRNKGNFPGRFSGRQFSNSRSEMNVSTLELGDSALYLCASSLVIGGSYYGYTFGSGTRLTVV.

Only a few counts were recorded for this clone. The V and J genes are TRBV5-1 and TRBJ1-1, with TRBD1 matching over 7 bases. Per the germline V gene, CDR1 is SGHRS and CDR2 is YFSETQ. The V and J ends lost 7 bases and 2 bases, in that order; junction bases with no gene match: 8. The CDR3 spans 14 residues. As DNA, the CDR3 is TGCGCCAGCGGAAACAGGGGAGGAAACACTGAAGCTTTCTTT. This sequence encodes CASGNRGGNTEAFF.

CDR3 sequence: CATSRAQGARNQPQHF. The CDR3 DNA is TGTGCCACCAGCAGAGCGCAGGGGGCCCGCAATCAGCCCCAGCATTTT. V gene TRBV15 combines with J gene TRBJ1-5, with 8 bases fitting TRBD1. The J segment lost 2 bases and the V segment lost 1 base, leaving 4 bases of the junction unmatched. The CDR3 is 16 amino acids. Germline V lookup: CDR1 LNHNV, CDR2 YYDKDF (reference sequence).

The chain couples TRBV6-4 to TRBJ1-5; possible D gene TRBD1, 5 bases. With 6 bases removed from V and 9 bases from J, the gap between germline ends came to 15 bases. This CDR3 has 13 residues. CDR1 MRHNA and CDR2 SNTAGT come from the germline V gene. As DNA, the CDR3 is TGTGCCAGCAGCGCCGGGACGGGAGCGCCCCAGCATTTT. As protein: CASSAGTGAPQHF.

On this clone itself: The sample contains more than one DNA sequence encoding this CDR3. The chain couples TRBV13 to TRBJ2-2; unclear D gene. V shed 6 bases and J shed 6 bases, with 5 bases lying between them. Germline-derived CDR1 and CDR2 are PRHDT and FYEKMQ (reference sequence). This CDR3 comprises 11 residues. CDR3 bases: TGTGCCAGCAGTTGGTCCGGGGAGCTGTTTTTT. Its translation: CASSWSGELFF.

V is TRBV19 and J is TRBJ2-3; D call uncertain. This CDR3 has 13 residues. V gave up 7 bases and J gave up 2 bases, with 10 bases separating them. Germline V gene data show CDR1 as LNHDA and CDR2 as SQIVND (reference sequence). The CDR3 nucleotides are TGTGCCAGTAATACTGGAGACACAGATACGCAGTATTTT. This codes for CASNTGDTDTQYF.

The chain uses TRBV30 and TRBJ2-1; D unclear. V lost 6 bases and J 2 bases, leaving 23 bases between the germline ends. The CDR3 has 17 amino acids. The germline gives CDR1 GTSNPN, CDR2 SVGIG (reference sequence). CDR3 in amino acids: CACTPDVRALTYNEQFF. In DNA form, the CDR3 reads TGTGCCTGCACCCCCGATGTACGAGCCCTAACCTACAATGAGCAGTTCTTC.

The table lists this clone with a few counts. The CDR3, as DNA: TGTGCCAGCAGCTTTCGTCCCAACCGGGACGAGCAGTACTTC. This codes for CASSFRPNRDEQYF. This chain uses TRBV5-4 with TRBJ2-7, with unresolved D. The ends were cut back, 2 bases at V and 5 bases at J, with 14 bases in the middle. Germline V CDR1 and CDR2: SGHNT, YYREEE (reference sequence). This CDR3 contains 14 residues.

This chain uses TRBV24-1 with TRBJ2-3; perhaps TRBD2 as D (6 bases). From germline, CDR1 is KGHDR and CDR2 SFDVKD. Trimming left V 4 bases short and J 1 base short, with 11 bases between. The CDR3 runs 15 residues. Here the CDR3 DNA reads TGTGCCACCAGTGACGGGGGTTCCGGCACAGATACGCAGTATTTT. As protein: CATSDGGSGTDTQYF.

The chain joins TRBV3-1 (or the pseudogene TRBV3-2) to TRBJ1-1; 8 bases agree with TRBD1. The CDR3 extends over 14 amino acids. The germline gives CDR1 LGHDT, CDR2 YNNKEL (reference sequence). The trim removed 5 bases at V and 5 bases at J, leaving 7 bases unmatched. CDR3 in amino acids: CASSARTGRTEAFF. The CDR3 nucleotides read TGTGCCAGCAGCGCCCGGACAGGGCGGACTGAAGCTTTCTTT.

This chain uses TRBV6-5 with TRBJ2-7; 9 nucleotides line up with TRBD2. This CDR3 is 14 amino acids long. Germline V gene data show CDR1 as MNHEY and CDR2 as SVGAGI. The V gene end was trimmed by 6 bases and the J gene end by 3 bases; junction bases not matched to a gene: 6. Here the CDR3 DNA reads TGTGCCAGCAGAGCTAGCGGGGAGAGCTACGAGCAGTACTTC. As protein: CASRASGESYEQYF.

V usage is TRBV7-6 and J usage is TRBJ1-4; perhaps TRBD1 as D (5 bases). This CDR3 is built from 12 residues. V was pared by 8 bases and J by 3 bases, with 7 bases between. CDR1 and CDR2 (germline): SGHVS, FNYEAQ. The CDR3 sequence is CASLGANEKLFF. The CDR3 DNA reads as TGTGCCAGCTTGGGGGCTAATGAAAAACTGTTTTTT.

This clone was observed a few times. The chain links TRBV9 to TRBJ1-6; TRBD1 is a possible D gene (5 bases). Germline loops: CDR1 SGDLS, CDR2 YYNGEE. Trimming stripped 0 bases from V and 9 bases from J, with 10 bases between. The CDR3 spans 14 residues. The CDR3 protein is CASSVGGVRSPLHF. Written as DNA, the CDR3 is TGTGCCAGCAGCGTAGGGGGGGTTCGTTCACCCCTCCACTTT.

Remarks on this clone: Additional DNA sequences in this sample encode the identical CDR3. The chain combines TRBV7-2 with TRBJ1-3; no definite D call. There are 15 residues in the CDR3. Trimming shortened V by 2 bases and J by 0 bases, and 8 bases separated the two germline ends. Germline CDR1 is SGHTA and CDR2 is FQGNSA. The CDR3 DNA is TGTGCCAGCAGCTTAAGCCGACTCTCTGGAAACACCATATATTTT. It translates to CASSLSRLSGNTIYF.

This chain uses TRBV2 with TRBJ2-7, with no clear D. V lost 3 bases to trimming and J lost 7 bases, with 13 bases between them. Per the germline V gene, CDR1 is SNHLY and CDR2 is FYNNEI. The CDR3 is 13 residues long. The CDR3 reads CASSENRMEEQYF. The CDR3 coding sequence is TGTGCCAGCAGTGAGAACAGAATGGAAGAGCAGTACTTC.

The genes are TRBV5-4 and TRBJ2-1; TRBD1 matches at 8 bases. Germline V lookup: CDR1 SGHNT, CDR2 YYREEE (reference sequence). With 5 bases clipped from V and 5 bases from J, the junction kept 6 bases outside the gene matches. The CDR3 totals 14 residues. The CDR3 nucleotides are TGTGCCAGCAGTCAGTTACAGGGGGACAATGAGCAGTTCTTC. This sequence encodes CASSQLQGDNEQFF.

The chain links TRBV5-8 to TRBJ1-3; TRBD1 aligns across 8 bases. The CDR3 is 14 residues long. Germline assignment: CDR1 SGHTS and CDR2 YDEGEE. V dropped 7 bases and J dropped 1; count of bases not matched to a gene: 4. CDR3 protein: CASGQGLSGNTIYF. The CDR3 nucleotides are TGTGCCAGCGGACAGGGACTATCTGGAAACACCATATATTTT.

This clone was seen more than once but under ten times. V and J are TRBV9 and TRBJ1-2; TRBD1 matches at 10 bases. V dropped 4 bases and J dropped 8; count of bases not matched to a gene: 11. CDR3 length: 15 amino acids. Germline-derived CDR1 and CDR2 are SGDLS and YYNGEE. CDR3 nucleotide sequence: TGTGCCAGCAGCCAAGACCCGACAGGGGGCTTAGGCTACACCTTC. Translating gives CASSQDPTGGLGYTF.

By frequency in the sample, this clone is medium-sized. J is TRBJ1-5 and V is TRBV11-3; 10 nucleotides agree with TRBD1. This CDR3 region has 18 residues. Trimming removed 1 base from V and 7 bases from J; junction bases left unmatched: 13. CDR1 and CDR2 from the germline V gene are SGHNT and YENEEA. The CDR3 is CASSLVRLGTGADQPQHF. The CDR3 DNA reads as TGTGCCAGCAGCTTAGTACGTTTAGGGACAGGGGCAGACCAGCCCCAGCATTTT.

The V call is TRBV13, the J call TRBJ1-3, with D perhaps matching TRBD1 (5 bases). CDR1 is PRHDT, CDR2 FYEKMQ, per germline (reference sequence). CDR3 length: 14 amino acids. V dropped 4 bases and J dropped 2 bases, with 9 bases sitting between them. In DNA, the CDR3 is TGTGCCAGCAGCTCGGGGGGGACTGGAAACACCATATATTTT. Residues: CASSSGGTGNTIYF. The full variable domain, completed using reference TRBV13 and TRBJ1-3, is AAGVIQSPRHLIKEKRETATLKCYPIPRHDTVYWYQQGPGQDPQFLISFYEKMQSDKGSIPDRFSAQQFSDYHSELNMSSLELGDSALYFCASSSGGTGNTIYFGEGSWLTVV.

The chain joins TRBV3-1 (or the pseudogene TRBV3-2) to TRBJ2-3; a possible D gene is TRBD2 (5 bases). Germline CDR1 reads LGHDT; CDR2 reads YNNKEL (reference sequence). Trimming left V 4 bases short and J 4 bases short, with 12 bases between. The CDR3 is made up of 14 amino acids. The CDR3 here is CASSRSEVSDTQYF. In DNA, the CDR3 is TGTGCCAGCAGCCGCTCGGAGGTCTCAGATACGCAGTATTTT.

The table lists this clone with a count of one. The chain uses TRBV24-1 and TRBJ1-1; D uncertain. CDR1 and CDR2 (germline): KGHDR, SFDVKD. This CDR3 region has 15 residues. V lost 3 bases, J lost 1 base, and 11 bases lay in between. As DNA, the CDR3 is TGTGCCACCAGTGATGCGACTGGACGGAACACTGAAGCTTTCTTT. Its translation: CATSDATGRNTEAFF.

The chain couples TRBV27 to TRBJ1-4; tentative D call: TRBD1 (5 bases). V gave up 4 bases and J gave up 8 bases, with 14 bases separating them. This CDR3 comprises 14 residues. CDR1 is MNHEY and CDR2 is SMNVEV in the germline V gene (reference sequence). The CDR3 coding sequence is TGTGCCAGCAGTTCAGGGTTAGTTTCAGAAAAACTGTTTTTT. This encodes CASSSGLVSEKLFF.

The CDR3 nucleotides are TGTGCCAGCAGTCAAGGACAGGGAATGTTGACCGGGGAGCTGTTTTTT. Protein sequence: CASSQGQGMLTGELFF. The chain carries TRBV6-6 and TRBJ2-2, with 8 bases aligning to TRBD1. The ends lost 5 bases at V and 5 bases at J; junction bases unmatched: 10. CDR1 is MNHNY, CDR2 SVGAGI, per germline (reference sequence). The CDR3 is 16 amino acids.